Shown below are 26 T cell receptor beta chains from a single sample sequenced in a study of spatial heterogeneity in lung cancer. Time point of the sample: sample taken at primary tumor resection. TCRdb re-called the 5' RACE reads with MiXCR, one entry per CDR3 protein. The sample contains 9,500 to 11,000 distinct CDR3 sequences, about 6% of which appear only once. This material consisted of PBMCs, taken at surgery. These receptors all stem from a male donor with early-stage non-small cell lung cancer.

The table lists this clonotype with many counts. V usage is TRBV28 and J usage is TRBJ1-5; the D gene is possibly TRBD1 (6 bases). The ends were cut back, 7 bases at V and 7 bases at J, with 17 bases in the middle. CDR3 length: 14 residues. From germline, CDR1 is MDHEN and CDR2 SYDVKM. The CDR3 region has the DNA TGTGCCAGCACCAAAGGGGGGATGGGGCAGCCCCAGCATTTT. Amino acids: CASTKGGMGQPQHF.

This clonotype was detected ten times or more. V usage is TRBV18 and J usage is TRBJ1-5; D is unclear. This CDR3 spans 13 amino acids. Trimming took off 5 bases at V and 2 bases at J, with 7 bases between the two ends. Germline V CDR1 and CDR2: KGHSH, LQKENI. CDR3 sequence reads: CASSARGNQPQHF. The DNA of the CDR3 is TGTGCCAGCTCAGCAAGGGGCAATCAGCCCCAGCATTTT.

This clonotype was counted a few times. V and J are TRBV20-1 and TRBJ1-1, with 9 bases aligning to TRBD1. J lost 4 bases, V lost 6 bases, and 6 bases had no gene match. The germline V gene encodes CDR1 DFQATT and CDR2 SNEGSKA (reference sequence). The CDR3 is 13 residues long. CDR3: CSAPGQGVTEAFF. CDR3 nucleotides: TGCAGTGCCCCGGGACAGGGTGTCACTGAAGCTTTCTTT.

This clonotype showed up many times. V usage is TRBV29-1 and J usage is TRBJ2-2, with TRBD1 as a possible D gene (5 bases). Trimming cost V 6 bases and J 7 bases, with 15 bases left between them. Germline CDR1 is SQVTM and CDR2 is ANQGSEA. The CDR3 spans 13 residues. CDR3 nucleotide sequence: TGCAGCGTCACGCACGCAGGGTTCGGGGAGCTGTTTTTT. Its translation is CSVTHAGFGELFF.

This clonotype is labeled medium-sized. V usage is TRBV3-1 and J usage is TRBJ2-4; tentative D call: TRBD2 (5 bases). V was pared by 1 base and J by 1 base, with 14 bases between. Germline CDR1 is LGHDT and CDR2 is YNNKEL (reference sequence). CDR3 length equals 17 residues. CDR3 amino acids: CASSQAGLDAAKNIQYF. CDR3 DNA: TGTGCCAGCAGCCAAGCCGGACTGGATGCGGCCAAAAACATTCAGTACTTC. Variable domain in full (rest from reference TRBV3-1 and TRBJ2-4): DTAVSQTPKYLVTQMGNDKSIKCEQNLGHDTMYWYKQDSKKFLKIMFSYNNKELIINETVPNRFSPKSPDKAHLNLHINSLELGDSAVYFCASSQAGLDAAKNIQYFGAGTRLSVL.

By its share, this clonotype is medium-sized. The genes are TRBV5-1 and TRBJ2-3, with D possibly matching TRBD2 (7 bases). Per germline, CDR1 SGHRS and CDR2 YFSETQ. Trimming took off 5 bases at V and 5 bases at J, with 15 bases between the two ends. The CDR3 extends over 14 amino acids. The CDR3 DNA reads TGCGCCAGCAGTCCATCGGGGGGCCAAGATACGCAGTATTTT. Protein: CASSPSGGQDTQYF.

This chain joins TRBV14 and TRBJ2-4; the D is unclear. CDR1 and CDR2 (germline): SGHDN, FVKESK. The CDR3 has 17 residues. Between the trimmed V and J ends, which lost 4 bases and 3 bases, there was a span of 19 bases. CDR3 amino acids: CASSPTTALRGKNIQYF. The DNA of the CDR3 is TGTGCCAGCAGCCCAACCACGGCCCTGAGAGGCAAAAACATTCAGTACTTC.

On this clonotype: Mismatch with germline at one junction end may stem from a read error. The chain couples TRBV7-9 to TRBJ2-5; TRBD1 agrees at 9 bases. Germline assignment: CDR1 SEHNR and CDR2 FQNEAQ (reference sequence). CDR3 length equals 15 residues. CDR3 in amino acids: CANSPGQGTQETQYF. The DNA for the CDR3 is TGTGCCAACAGCCCCGGACAGGGGACCCAAGAGACCCAGTACTTC.

This clonotype was observed many times. The V and J genes are TRBV6-5 and TRBJ1-1; a weak D match, TRBD1 (6 bases). This CDR3 has 15 residues. CDR1 and CDR2 (germline): MNHEY, SVGAGI. The ends were cut back, 5 bases at V and 1 base at J, with 14 bases in the middle. CDR3 amino acids: CASSHGQIKNTEAFF. Here the CDR3 DNA reads TGTGCCAGCAGTCATGGACAGATTAAGAACACTGAAGCTTTCTTT.

This clonotype came up a few times. The gene calls are TRBV2 and TRBJ2-1; maybe TRBD2 (5 bases). Trimming removed 2 bases at V and 15 bases at J, with 14 bases between. The CDR3 sequence is 12 residues long. Germline assignment: CDR1 SNHLY and CDR2 FYNNEI. CDR3 sequence (DNA): TGTGCCAGCAGTGAACTGAGTCCGACTATGTTCTTC. It encodes CASSELSPTMFF.

CDR3 sequence (DNA): TGTGCCAGCAGTGCTTGGACAGGGGGGGCATACAATGAGCAGTTCTTC. Its protein is CASSAWTGGAYNEQFF. The chain recombines TRBV6-1 with TRBJ2-1, with TRBD1 matching 10 bases. The junction had 7 bases not matched to a gene; V was cut back by 4 bases and J by 4 bases. Germline CDR1 MNHNS, CDR2 SASEGT. CDR3 length equals 16 residues.

This clonotype was recorded many times. The rearrangement links TRBV12-3 or TRBV12-4 to TRBJ2-7; TRBD2 might be the D (5 bases). The CDR3 covers 13 residues. V lost 5 bases to trimming and J lost 4 bases, with 12 bases between them. CDR3 bases: TGTGCCAGCAGTGACGGGAATACTTACGAGCAGTACTTC. This translates into CASSDGNTYEQYF.

This clonotype came up many times. The V gene is TRBV11-2, the J gene TRBJ2-1; 7 bases line up with TRBD2. The V and J ends lost 7 bases and 10 bases, in that order; junction bases with no gene match: 10. Per the germline V gene, CDR1 is SGHAT and CDR2 is FQNNGV. This CDR3 region has 13 residues. Written as DNA, the CDR3 is TGTGCCAGCACCGCCCCCCCGGGACTAGAGCAGTTCTTC. This translates into CASTAPPGLEQFF.

Turning to this clonotype: This may be a read error: a much more frequent sequence differs by one nucleotide. This chain uses TRBV27 with TRBJ2-5, with 7 bases lining up with TRBD1. The germline gives CDR1 MNHEY, CDR2 SMNVEV (reference sequence). CDR3 length: 13 amino acids. J gave up 9 bases and V 5 bases, and 9 bases lay outside the gene matches. This CDR3 is CASSPVGQTAQYF. As DNA, the CDR3 is TGTGCCAGCAGTCCCGTGGGACAGACGGCCCAGTACTTC.

This clonotype is categorized as medium-sized. The chain recombines TRBV29-1 with TRBJ2-1, with D hard to call. Trimming cost V 5 bases and J 2 bases, with 13 bases left between them. CDR3 length: 14 amino acids. Germline V CDR1 and CDR2: SQVTM, ANQGSEA. This chain's CDR3 is CSVTIRVTYNEQFF. The DNA of the CDR3 is TGCAGCGTTACGATCCGGGTCACCTACAATGAGCAGTTCTTC.

The chain links TRBV6-6 to TRBJ2-7, with 8 bases lining up with TRBD2. The CDR3 has 14 residues. J was trimmed by 4 bases and V by 2 bases; bases with no gene match: 4. Germline CDR1 reads MNHNY; CDR2 reads SVGAGI (reference sequence). The CDR3 protein is CASSYAGGFYEQYF. In nucleotides, the CDR3 is TGTGCCAGCAGTTACGCGGGGGGCTTTTACGAGCAGTACTTC.

The table lists this clonotype with a few counts. The gene calls are TRBV29-1 and TRBJ1-2; D unclear. Germline V gives CDR1 SQVTM, CDR2 ANQGSEA. With 3 bases removed from V and 1 base from J, the gap between germline ends came to 9 bases. CDR3 length: 13 amino acids. CDR3 bases: TGCAGCGTTGAGGGGATTCGTAACTATGGCTACACCTTC. Translation gives CSVEGIRNYGYTF. Full variable domain (outside the CDR3, taken from reference TRBV29-1 and TRBJ1-2): SAVISQKPSRDICQRGTSLTIQCQVDSQVTMMFWYRQQPGQSLTLIATANQGSEATYESGFVIDKFPISRPNLTFSTLTVSNMSPEDSSIYLCSVEGIRNYGYTFGSGTRLTVV.

This clonotype came up many times. The rearrangement joins TRBV5-1 to TRBJ2-1; the match to TRBD2 covers 12 bases. There are 16 residues in the CDR3. With 3 bases clipped from V and 15 bases from J, the junction kept 16 bases outside the gene matches. The V gene's germline CDR1 is SGHRS and CDR2 YFSETQ. CDR3 sequence reads: CASSSVTSGGPKERFF. CDR3 DNA: TGCGCCAGCAGCTCCGTGACTAGCGGGGGACCCAAGGAGAGGTTCTTC.

This clonotype came up a few times. The V gene is TRBV25-1, the J gene TRBJ2-4; maybe TRBD1 (7 bases). V was cut by 1 base and J by 1 base, with 11 bases left in between. The germline V gene encodes CDR1 MGHDK and CDR2 SYGVNS. This CDR3 spans 16 amino acids. CDR3: CASSEFAGGAKNIQYF. In DNA, the CDR3 is TGTGCCAGCAGTGAATTCGCAGGGGGGGCCAAAAACATTCAGTACTTC.

A few counts support this clonotype. J is TRBJ1-5 and V is TRBV30; 7 nucleotides match TRBD1. With 1 base clipped from V and 3 bases from J, the junction kept 9 bases outside the gene matches. CDR1 is GTSNPN and CDR2 is SVGIG in the germline V gene (reference sequence). This CDR3 is 16 amino acids long. CDR3 residues: CAWSDVGRGINQPQHF. The CDR3 DNA follows: TGTGCCTGGAGTGACGTCGGCAGGGGGATCAATCAGCCCCAGCATTTT. Complete variable domain (other parts from reference TRBV30 and TRBJ1-5): SQTIHQWPATLVQPVGSPLSLECTVEGTSNPNLYWYRQAAGRGLQLLFYSVGIGQISSEVPQNLSASRPQDRQFILSSKKLLLSDSGFYLCAWSDVGRGINQPQHFGDGTRLSIL.

This clonotype was counted ten times or more. The V gene is TRBV24-1, the J gene TRBJ2-1, with D hard to call. Germline CDR1 is KGHDR and CDR2 is SFDVKD. The CDR3 loop spans 16 amino acids. V was cut by 2 bases and J by 5 bases, with 15 bases left in between. The CDR3 coding sequence is TGTGCCACCAGTGATTCCCAGATAGGGATCGACAATGAGCAGTTCTTC. Translated, it gives CATSDSQIGIDNEQFF.

The genes are TRBV6-2 or TRBV6-3 and TRBJ2-3; D unresolved. The germline CDR1 and CDR2 sequences are MNHEY and SVGEGT. This CDR3 comprises 14 residues. V was cut by 4 bases and J by 6 bases, with 14 bases left in between. In DNA, the CDR3 is TGTGCCAGCAGTTCGAACCCGGTGTGGGATACGCAGTATTTT. This encodes CASSSNPVWDTQYF.

This chain uses TRBV12-5 with TRBJ2-4; D remains ambiguous. This CDR3 spans 17 amino acids. Germline lookup yields CDR1 LGHNT and CDR2 FRNRAP. The V and J ends lost 6 bases and 0 bases respectively, with 18 bases between them. Written as DNA, the CDR3 is TGTGCTAGTGGCATAACAAGCGTAGACCTAGCCAAAAACATTCAGTACTTC. Translation: CASGITSVDLAKNIQYF.

The chain has TRBV29-1 and TRBJ1-3; 8 bases match TRBD1. CDR1 and CDR2 (germline): SQVTM, ANQGSEA. The CDR3 is 14 amino acids. V shed 6 bases, J shed 2 bases, and the junction held 6 bases outside the gene matches. Here the CDR3 reads CSVDRVGAGNTIYF. In DNA form, the CDR3 reads TGCAGCGTGGACAGGGTCGGCGCTGGAAACACCATATATTTT.

This clonotype was observed a few times. CDR3 sequence (DNA): TGTGCCAGCAGGGATCCTTTTTGTCGGGCCGGCGTAGGAAACATTCAGTACTTC. It translates to CASRDPFCRAGVGNIQYF. The chain recombines TRBV25-1 with TRBJ2-4; the D is unclear. The V gene's germline CDR1 is MGHDK and CDR2 SYGVNS. Deletions cut 6 bases from V and 6 bases from J, with 27 bases between. CDR3 size: 18 residues.

This clonotype was observed many times. This chain joins TRBV5-5 and TRBJ1-5; 7 bases agree with TRBD1. There are 16 residues in the CDR3. Trimming removed 4 bases from V and 0 bases from J; junction bases left unmatched: 7. The germline V gene encodes CDR1 SGHKS and CDR2 YYEKEE (reference sequence). The CDR3 protein is CASSRGQDFSNQPQHF. The DNA of the CDR3 is TGTGCCAGCAGCCGCGGACAGGACTTTAGCAATCAGCCCCAGCATTTT.